The T cell receptor beta chain under discussion was sequenced for a study of shared clonotypes between healthy human individuals (TCRdb year 2020). About the study as a whole: The cohort comprised two women and a few men aged 18 to 49 years. For each donor, three plates each were used for CD4 naive and CD4 memory, two plates were used for CD8 naive, and one plate was used for CD8 memory. The study deeply sequenced blood TCR repertoires of about 5 healthy adults to estimate repertoire size and the extent of clonotype sharing between individuals. To increase sequencing depth and limit assay-specific biases, TCR repertoire library preparation and sequencing were carried out by different laboratories using diverse techniques. Each donor's leukapheresis produced roughly between roughly 0.85 and 10 billion PBMCs.

TCR CDR3 regions were amplified from genomic DNA by multiplex PCR using the deep immunoSEQ assay. For each cell subset, the extracted genomic DNA was distributed evenly across all wells of several immunoSEQ 96-well plates, and each plate served as one replicate. Each replicate PCR for sorted subsets received around 210 ng genomic DNA, equal to about 30,000 T cell genomes. Purified libraries were quantified with a Qubit 3.0 fluorometer, sized on a Bioanalyzer 2100, and re-quantified with the KAPA Library Quantification kit. Every immunoSEQ 96-well plate was sequenced on a separate single-read 150-cycle Illumina NextSeq 550 flow cell. Turning to the authors' computational methods: Because the immunoSEQ output included only junctional sequences and no quality scores, the filtering could not be the same as the filtering used for full-length reads. To assign V/J genes and CDR3, sequences were annotated using PyIR, a Python wrapper for IgBLAST v1.9, with IMGT germline references. Reads were removed for weak V/J assignments (E-value above 1e-6), missing CDR3, stop codons, out-of-frame junctions, or ambiguous translated residues. V3J clonotypes were defined as sequences sharing the same inferred V gene, J gene, and CDR3 amino acid sequence. To compute the percentage overlap between repertoires, the number of shared unique clonotypes was divided by the size of the smaller repertoire. RTK rarefaction, the Chao1 estimator, and Recon v2.1 estimates of unobserved clonotypes were used to assess repertoire richness. Generation probabilities were computed with OLGA for all TCRbeta clonotypes obtained by the gDNA method from several donors. TCRdb provides this immuneACCESS table in a form limited to in-frame rearrangements. Some clones are lacking; in checked studies, under half of them reflect an unresolved V gene, and why the rest are absent is not known. V, J and clone size are taken as reported in that table, and D and trimming were inferred from the DNA itself. The sample includes a few million clones, with over 85% observed a single time. Around 0.14% of the sample is in the top ten clones.

The donors were healthy, HIV-negative adults who had no recently reported acute infections or vaccinations. Every donor was a Caucasian adult living in Nashville, Tennessee, USA. Magnetic negative selection was used to enrich CD4+ T cells, after which naive cells were positively selected on CD45RA and the negative fraction became the memory subset. Blood was collected by leukapheresis, and PBMCs were isolated by Ficoll-Histopaque density gradient centrifugation and then cryopreserved in liquid nitrogen vapor phase. Analytical flow cytometry was used to check the purity and quantity of each magnetically sorted T cell population. Genomic DNA was isolated from every sorted fraction and measured by UV absorbance on a Nanodrop 2000c. The CDR1 and CDR2 encoded by the germline V gene are SGHNT and YENEEA. Trimming removed 6 bases from V and 5 bases from J; the gene matches leave 10 bases unexplained. From the cysteine up to the phenylalanine, the CDR3 has a length of 16 residues. Only CDR3 DNA remains: 48 bases, in frame from the first base.

What the study reported, not specific to this receptor: Naive subsets generally had larger estimated clonotype richness than memory subsets did. Pairwise subsampling indicated that sequencing depth was expected to affect the degree of clonotype sharing among donors. Higher generation probabilities were observed for clonotypes shared by all four sorted-subset donors than for non-shared clonotypes. Sharing across several donors was observed for approximately 5% of naive CD4, over 3% of naive CD8, about 2.5% of memory CD4, and about 0.4% of memory CD8 clonotypes. Because the study included a small number of donors, the genetic and exposure-history diversity represented was limited. Sampling was limited to blood, and TCR repertoires in tissue likely differ from TCR repertoires in blood. Even with the large sequencing depth, rarefaction of the sorted-subset datasets indicated that sequencing was incomplete.

With regard to this clone: Its antigen remains unidentified. The sample holds no much larger clone one base away, and base qualities are not on file.

The sample taken for sequencing was naive CD4+ T cells sorted from blood. What the cell subset or site label conveys for this sample: CD45RA+ positively selected. The receptor comes from a man aged 18 to 29 in good health. The chain uses TRBV11-3 and TRBJ2-1; 10 central nucleotides agree with TRBD2. Read as DNA, the sequence is TGTGCCAGCAGTCTATCCGGGACTAGCGCCAACAATGAGCAGTTCTTC. Its protein reads: CASSLSGTSANNEQFF.